This T cell receptor beta chain was retrieved from a study of T cells after posttransplantation cyclophosphamide. The study, taken as a whole, reports: After PTCy, TRB diversity resembled that of CNI/methotrexate controls.

Trimming cost V 1 base and J 1 base, with 8 bases left between them. Germline CDR1 and CDR2: LNHDA and SQIVND (reference sequence). This CDR3 contains 15 residues. Worth noting for this clone: Its antigen is currently unknown.

This table comes from immunoSEQ multiplex PCR, and its TCRdb copy is limited to in-frame clones, with some not included. Of 3,500 to 4,000 clones detected, roughly 70% appear once; the ten largest clones hold over 20%. This clonotype was sampled from a man aged 45-60 years. This sequence joins TRBV19 and TRBJ1-5; D remains ambiguous. Input material: memory CD8+ T cells sorted from blood. CDR3 protein: CASSIGEASNQPQHF. The DNA of the CDR3 is TGTGCCAGTAGTATAGGTGAGGCAAGCAATCAGCCCCAGCATTTT.